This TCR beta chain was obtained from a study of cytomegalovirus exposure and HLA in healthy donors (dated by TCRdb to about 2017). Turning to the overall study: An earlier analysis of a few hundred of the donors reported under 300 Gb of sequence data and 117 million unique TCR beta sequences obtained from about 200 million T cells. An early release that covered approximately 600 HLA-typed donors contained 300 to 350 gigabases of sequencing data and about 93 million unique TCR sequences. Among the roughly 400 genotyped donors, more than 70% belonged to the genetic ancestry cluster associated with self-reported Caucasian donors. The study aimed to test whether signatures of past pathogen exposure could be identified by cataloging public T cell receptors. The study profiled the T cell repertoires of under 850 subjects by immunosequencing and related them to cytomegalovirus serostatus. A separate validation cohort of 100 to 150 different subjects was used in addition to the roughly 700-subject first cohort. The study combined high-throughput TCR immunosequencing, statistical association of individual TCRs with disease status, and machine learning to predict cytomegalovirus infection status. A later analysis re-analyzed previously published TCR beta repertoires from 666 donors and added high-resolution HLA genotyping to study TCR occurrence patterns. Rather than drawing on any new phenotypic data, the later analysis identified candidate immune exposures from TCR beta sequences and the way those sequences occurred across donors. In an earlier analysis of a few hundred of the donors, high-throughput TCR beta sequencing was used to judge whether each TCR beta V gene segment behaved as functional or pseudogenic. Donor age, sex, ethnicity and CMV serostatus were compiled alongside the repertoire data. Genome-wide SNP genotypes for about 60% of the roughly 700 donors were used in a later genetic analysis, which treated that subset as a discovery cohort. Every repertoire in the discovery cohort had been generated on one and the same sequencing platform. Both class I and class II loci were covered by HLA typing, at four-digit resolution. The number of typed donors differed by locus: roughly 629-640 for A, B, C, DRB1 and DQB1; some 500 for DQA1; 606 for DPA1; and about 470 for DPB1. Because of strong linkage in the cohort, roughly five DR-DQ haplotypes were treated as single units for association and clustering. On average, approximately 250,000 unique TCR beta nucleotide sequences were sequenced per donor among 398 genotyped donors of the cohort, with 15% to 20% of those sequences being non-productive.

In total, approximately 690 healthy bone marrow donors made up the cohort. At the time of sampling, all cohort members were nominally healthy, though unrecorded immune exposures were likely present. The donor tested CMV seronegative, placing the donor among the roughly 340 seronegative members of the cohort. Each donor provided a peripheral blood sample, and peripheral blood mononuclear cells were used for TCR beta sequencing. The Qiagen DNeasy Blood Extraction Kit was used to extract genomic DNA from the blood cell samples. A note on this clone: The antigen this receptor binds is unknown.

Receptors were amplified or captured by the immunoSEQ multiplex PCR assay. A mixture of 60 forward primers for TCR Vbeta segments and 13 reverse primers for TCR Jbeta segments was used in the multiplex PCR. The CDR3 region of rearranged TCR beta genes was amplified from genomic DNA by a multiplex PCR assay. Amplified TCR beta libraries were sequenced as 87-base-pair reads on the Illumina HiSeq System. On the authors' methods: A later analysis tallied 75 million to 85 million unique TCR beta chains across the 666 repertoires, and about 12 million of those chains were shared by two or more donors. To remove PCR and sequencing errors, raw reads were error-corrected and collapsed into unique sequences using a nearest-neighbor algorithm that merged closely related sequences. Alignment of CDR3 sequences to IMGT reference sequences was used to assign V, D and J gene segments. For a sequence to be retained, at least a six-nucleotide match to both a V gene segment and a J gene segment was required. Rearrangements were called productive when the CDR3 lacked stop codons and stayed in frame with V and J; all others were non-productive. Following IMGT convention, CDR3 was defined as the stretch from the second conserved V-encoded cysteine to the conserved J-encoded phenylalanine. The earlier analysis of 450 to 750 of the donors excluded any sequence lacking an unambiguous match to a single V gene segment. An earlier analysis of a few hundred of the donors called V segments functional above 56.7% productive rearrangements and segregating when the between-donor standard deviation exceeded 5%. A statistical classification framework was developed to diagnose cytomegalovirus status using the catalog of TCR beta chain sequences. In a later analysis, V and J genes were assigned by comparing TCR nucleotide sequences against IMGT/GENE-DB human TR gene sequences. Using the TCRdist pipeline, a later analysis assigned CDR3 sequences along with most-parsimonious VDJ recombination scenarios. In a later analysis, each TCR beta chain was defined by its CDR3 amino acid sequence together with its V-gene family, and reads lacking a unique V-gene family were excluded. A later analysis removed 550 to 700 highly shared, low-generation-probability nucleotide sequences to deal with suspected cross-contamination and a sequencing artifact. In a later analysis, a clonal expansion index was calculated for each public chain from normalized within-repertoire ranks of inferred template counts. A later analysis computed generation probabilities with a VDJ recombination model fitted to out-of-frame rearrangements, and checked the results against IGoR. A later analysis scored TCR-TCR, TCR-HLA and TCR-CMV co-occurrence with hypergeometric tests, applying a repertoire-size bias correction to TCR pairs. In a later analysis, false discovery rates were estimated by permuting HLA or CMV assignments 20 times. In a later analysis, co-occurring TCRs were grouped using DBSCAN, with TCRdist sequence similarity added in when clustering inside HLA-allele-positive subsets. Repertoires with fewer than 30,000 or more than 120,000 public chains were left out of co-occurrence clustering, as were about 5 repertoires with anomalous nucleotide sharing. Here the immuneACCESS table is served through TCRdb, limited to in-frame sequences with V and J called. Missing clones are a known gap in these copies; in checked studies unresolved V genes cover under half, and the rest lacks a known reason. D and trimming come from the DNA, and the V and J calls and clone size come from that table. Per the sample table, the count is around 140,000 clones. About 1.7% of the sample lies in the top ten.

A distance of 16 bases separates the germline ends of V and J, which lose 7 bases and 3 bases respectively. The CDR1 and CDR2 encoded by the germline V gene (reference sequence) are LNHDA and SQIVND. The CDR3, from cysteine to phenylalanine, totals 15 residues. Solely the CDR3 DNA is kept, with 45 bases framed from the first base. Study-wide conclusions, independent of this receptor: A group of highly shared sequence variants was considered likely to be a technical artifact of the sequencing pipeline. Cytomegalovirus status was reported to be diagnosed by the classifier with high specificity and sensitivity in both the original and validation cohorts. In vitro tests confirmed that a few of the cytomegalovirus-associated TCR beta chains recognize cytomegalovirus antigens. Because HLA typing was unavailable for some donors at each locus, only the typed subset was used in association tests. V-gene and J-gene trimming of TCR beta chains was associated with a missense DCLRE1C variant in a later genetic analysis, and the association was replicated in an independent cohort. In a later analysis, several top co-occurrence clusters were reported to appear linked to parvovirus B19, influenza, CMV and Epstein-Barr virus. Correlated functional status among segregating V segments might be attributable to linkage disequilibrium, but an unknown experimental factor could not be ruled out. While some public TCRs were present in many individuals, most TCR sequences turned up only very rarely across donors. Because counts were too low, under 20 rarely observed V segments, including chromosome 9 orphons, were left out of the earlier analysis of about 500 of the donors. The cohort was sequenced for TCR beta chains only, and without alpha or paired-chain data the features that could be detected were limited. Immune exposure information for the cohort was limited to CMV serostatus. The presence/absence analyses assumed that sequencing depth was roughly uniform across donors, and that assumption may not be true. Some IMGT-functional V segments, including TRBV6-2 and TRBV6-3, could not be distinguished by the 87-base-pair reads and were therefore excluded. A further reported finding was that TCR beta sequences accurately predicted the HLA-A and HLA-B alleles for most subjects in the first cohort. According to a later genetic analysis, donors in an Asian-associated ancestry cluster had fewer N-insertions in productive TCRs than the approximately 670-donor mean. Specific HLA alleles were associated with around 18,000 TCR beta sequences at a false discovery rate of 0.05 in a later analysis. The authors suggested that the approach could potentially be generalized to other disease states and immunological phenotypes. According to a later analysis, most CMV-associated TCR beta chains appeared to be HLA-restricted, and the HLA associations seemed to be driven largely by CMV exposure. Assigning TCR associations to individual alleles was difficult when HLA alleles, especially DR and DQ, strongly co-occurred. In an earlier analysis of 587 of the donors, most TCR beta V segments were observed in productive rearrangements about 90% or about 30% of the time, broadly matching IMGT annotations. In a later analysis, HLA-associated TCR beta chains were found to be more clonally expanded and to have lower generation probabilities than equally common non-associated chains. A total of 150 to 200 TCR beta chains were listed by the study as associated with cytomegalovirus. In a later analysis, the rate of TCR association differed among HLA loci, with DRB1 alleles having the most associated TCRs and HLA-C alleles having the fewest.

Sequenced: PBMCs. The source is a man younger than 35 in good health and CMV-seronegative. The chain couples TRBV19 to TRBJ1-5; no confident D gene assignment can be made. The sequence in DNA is TGTGCCAGTATCCCGTCCTGGCCCCCCAATCAGCCCCAGCATTTT. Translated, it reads CASIPSWPPNQPQHF.